This T cell receptor (beta chain) stems from a study of response to subunit inactivated influenza vaccine. General study findings and limits: Each seasonal influenza vaccination recruits few new T cells, the authors suggested.

TCRdb re-derived calls from the RT-PCR reads in MiXCR, one entry per CDR3 protein. This table has approximately 570,000 distinct CDR3 sequences, approximately 7.7% appearing once. The CDR3 is 12 amino acids. Germline V CDR1 and CDR2: DFQATT, SNEGSKA (reference sequence). There are a few counts of this clonotype. Its antigen is as yet unknown. The chain links TRBV20-1 to TRBJ1-1; D is uncertain. Sequencing was performed on PBMCs from blood, taken less than 30 months after vaccination. The sequence was obtained from a man aged 50 to 69 who received an inactivated influenza vaccine. The CDR3 coding sequence is TGCAGCCCCGTTAGAGGCGGCACTGAAGCTTTCTTT. Protein: CSPVRGGTEAFF.